The 8 T cell receptor beta chains given below trace back to one sample, sequenced in a study of T-cell reconstitution after alpha-beta-depleted transplantation in children. Library preparation (for TCRbeta) was performed with unique molecular identifiers. TCRdb independently ran MiXCR on the PCR reads; one entry per CDR3 protein. The data contain about 340,000 distinct CDR3 sequences, more than 10% of them seen just once; the ten biggest clones take up around 4.5%. This material consisted of PBMCs, taken from the stem cell graft. Receptors were obtained from a human donor who donated a stem cell graft to a child with Fanconi anemia.

This clonotype was detected only a few times. The V and J genes are TRBV11-2 and TRBJ2-1, with D perhaps matching TRBD1 (5 bases). The CDR3 length is 12 residues. V was trimmed by 3 bases and J by 12 bases, leaving 12 bases between them. Germline CDR1 SGHAT, CDR2 FQNNGV. CDR3: CASSLAPRGQFF. CDR3 DNA: TGTGCCAGCAGCTTGGCGCCTAGGGGGCAGTTCTTC.

The V and J genes are TRBV5-1 and TRBJ2-2; D is possibly TRBD1 or TRBD2 (6 bases each). CDR1 is SGHRS, CDR2 YFSETQ, per germline. Trimming removed 4 bases at V and 9 bases at J, with 16 bases between. This CDR3 is 14 amino acids long. The DNA of the CDR3 is TGCGCCAGCAGCGAACCGAACGGGGGCCGGGAGCTGTTTTTT. Protein: CASSEPNGGRELFF.

Only a few counts were recorded for this clonotype. V is TRBV2 and J is TRBJ1-1; TRBD1 is a possible D gene (6 bases). The ends were cut back, 9 bases at V and 8 bases at J, with 13 bases in the middle. The CDR3 length is 11 residues. Per the germline V gene, CDR1 is SNHLY and CDR2 is FYNNEI. CDR3: CASIRQVEAFF. DNA of the CDR3: TGTGCCAGTATCCGACAGGTGGAAGCTTTCTTT.

The genes are TRBV7-6 and TRBJ2-1; TRBD1 aligns across 9 bases. J was trimmed by 3 bases and V by 5 bases; bases with no gene match: 11. CDR3 size: 17 residues. Looked up from germline, CDR1 is SGHVS and CDR2 is FNYEAQ. For the CDR3, the DNA is TGTGCCAGCAGCACCCTGTCCGGGACAGGGATCTACAATGAGCAGTTCTTC. This codes for CASSTLSGTGIYNEQFF.

This clonotype was found many times. This chain connects TRBV5-5 to TRBJ2-7, with D possibly matching TRBD2 (7 bases). Trimming pared 6 bases from V and 4 bases from J, leaving 17 bases between. The CDR3 covers 14 residues. Germline V lookup: CDR1 SGHKS, CDR2 YYEKEE (reference sequence). CDR3 residues: CASNSGGTPYEQYF. CDR3 bases: TGTGCCAGCAACTCCGGGGGGACACCATACGAGCAGTACTTC.

This chain connects TRBV5-1 to TRBJ2-2; D ambiguous. The CDR3 length is 14 residues. Germline V gene data show CDR1 as SGHRS and CDR2 as YFSETQ. V lost 4 bases, J lost 0 bases, and 7 bases lay in between. The CDR3 bases are TGCGCCAGCAGCGTAGAAGCGAACACCGGGGAGCTGTTTTTT. Its protein product is CASSVEANTGELFF.

This chain uses TRBV12-3 or TRBV12-4 with TRBJ2-5, with 8 bases aligning to TRBD2. J gave up 5 bases and V 6 bases, and 8 bases lay outside the gene matches. This CDR3 has 14 residues. The CDR3 DNA follows: TGTGCCAGCAGAATAGCGGGGACGGGGGAGACCCAGTACTTC. Translating gives CASRIAGTGETQYF.

The gene calls are TRBV19 and TRBJ1-2, with 8 bases that match TRBD1. The CDR3 length is 13 residues. V gave up 3 bases and J gave up 8 bases; unmatched junction bases: 5. Per the germline V gene, CDR1 is LNHDA and CDR2 is SQIVND (reference sequence). CDR3 amino acids: CASSISDREGYTF. For the CDR3, the DNA is TGTGCCAGTAGTATTTCGGACAGGGAAGGCTACACCTTC.